This is a list of T cell receptor beta chains from one sample in a study of human T cells and chemical hapten exposure. TCRdb itself ran the RACE reads through MiXCR, one entry per CDR3 protein. Of 190,000 or so distinct CDR3 sequences in the sample, 25% to 35% are singletons; the top ten hold under 3%. Material: whole blood, obtained in connection with sensitization to the hapten diphenylcyclopropenone (DPC). The origin of the receptors is a woman aged 25-40 years with alopecia areata. Some clones in this sample may be carry-over from other donors' samples. The CDR3 runs from the conserved cysteine through the conserved F or W. Fields, in order: V gene, clone size, J gene, D gene, CDR3 protein, CDR3 DNA. The D gene is left open where the match is weak. Size values are once, few and many counts, or a class for expanded clones, and some rows have none.

V: TRBV5-6; size: -; J: TRBJ2-3; D: -; CDR3: CASSFRQVSTDTQYF; DNA: TGTGCCAGCAGCTTCCGACAGGTCAGCACAGATACGCAGTATTTT
V: TRBV6-2/TRBV6-3; size: -; J: TRBJ2-7; D: -; CDR3: CASSEFSGISSHEQYF; DNA: TGTGCCAGCAGTGAATTTAGCGGTATCAGCTCCCACGAGCAGTACTTC
V: TRBV29-1; size: -; J: TRBJ2-7; D: -; CDR3: CSVEIPPSYEQYF; DNA: TGCAGCGTTGAAATTCCCCCTTCCTACGAGCAGTACTTC
V: TRBV29-1; size: once; J: TRBJ1-2; D: -; CDR3: CSVEPPGSYGYTF; DNA: TGCAGCGTTGAACCGCCAGGAAGCTATGGCTACACCTTC
V: TRBV27; size: few; J: TRBJ1-2; D: TRBD1; CDR3: CASKRTGNYGYTF; DNA: TGTGCCAGCAAACGGACAGGGAACTATGGCTACACCTTC
V: TRBV12-3/TRBV12-4; size: few; J: TRBJ2-7; D: TRBD1; CDR3: CASSAGQGAAYEQYF; DNA: TGTGCCAGCAGCGCTGGACAGGGGGCAGCCTACGAGCAGTACTTC
V: TRBV4-1; size: -; J: TRBJ2-7; D: -; CDR3: CASSQGPGQTSYEQYF; DNA: TGCGCCAGCAGCCAAGGTCCGGGGCAAACTTCCTACGAGCAGTACTTC
V: TRBV4-2; size: few; J: TRBJ1-1; D: -; CDR3: CASSPYRRNLNTEAFF; DNA: TGTGCCAGCAGCCCATACAGGCGCAACTTGAACACTGAAGCTTTCTTT
V: TRBV20-1; size: -; J: TRBJ1-4; D: -; CDR3: CSASGGTNEKLFF; DNA: TGCAGTGCTAGTGGGGGAACTAATGAAAAACTGTTTTTT
V: TRBV20-1; size: -; J: TRBJ1-2; D: -; CDR3: CSATGAGDYGYTF; DNA: TGCAGTGCTACGGGGGCAGGGGACTATGGCTACACCTTC
V: TRBV11-2; size: few; J: TRBJ1-1; D: -; CDR3: CASSPGGLNTEAFF; DNA: TGTGCCAGCAGCCCCGGAGGATTGAACACTGAAGCTTTCTTT
V: TRBV6-5; size: -; J: TRBJ2-3; D: TRBD1; CDR3: CASSYFGQGLDTQYF; DNA: TGTGCCAGCAGTTATTTTGGACAGGGGTTAGATACGCAGTATTTT
V: TRBV4-2; size: -; J: TRBJ1-2; D: -; CDR3: CASSQDLSAQYGYTF; DNA: TGTGCCAGCAGCCAAGATTTGTCAGCCCAATATGGCTACACCTTC
V: TRBV9; size: once; J: TRBJ2-1; D: TRBD1; CDR3: CAGSVALGQGGNEQFF; DNA: TGTGCCGGCAGCGTAGCTCTGGGACAGGGAGGGAATGAGCAGTTCTTC
V: TRBV27; size: -; J: TRBJ2-1; D: -; CDR3: CASSLNNLNEQFF; DNA: TGTGCCAGCAGTTTAAACAATCTTAATGAGCAGTTCTTC
V: TRBV12-3/TRBV12-4; size: -; J: TRBJ2-4; D: -; CDR3: CASGGLRKYF; DNA: TGTGCCAGCGGAGGACTGCGCAAGTACTTC
V: TRBV6-5; size: -; J: TRBJ1-5; D: -; CDR3: CASSYSAAQPQHF; DNA: TGTGCCAGCAGTTACTCCGCAGCGCAGCCCCAGCATTTT
V: TRBV6-2/TRBV6-3; size: -; J: TRBJ2-1; D: -; CDR3: CASRQSNEQFF; DNA: TGTGCCAGCAGACAATCCAATGAGCAGTTCTTC
V: TRBV5-1; size: -; J: TRBJ1-6; D: TRBD1; CDR3: CASSMDRDNSPLHF; DNA: TGCGCCAGCAGCATGGACAGGGACAATTCACCCCTCCACTTT
V: TRBV6-5; size: few; J: TRBJ2-7; D: -; CDR3: CASSYGPGGEQYF; DNA: TGTGCCAGCAGTTACGGGCCGGGCGGCGAGCAGTACTTC
V: TRBV3-1; size: few; J: TRBJ2-7; D: -; CDR3: CASSHWTDFSYEQYF; DNA: TGTGCCAGCAGCCATTGGACAGATTTCTCCTACGAGCAGTACTTC
V: TRBV5-1; size: few; J: TRBJ1-1; D: -; CDR3: CASSAQGSNTEAFF; DNA: TGCGCCAGCAGTGCCCAGGGCTCGAACACTGAAGCTTTCTTT
V: TRBV7-9; size: -; J: TRBJ2-3; D: TRBD1; CDR3: CASSTRTGRGTDTQYF; DNA: TGTGCCAGCAGCACGAGGACAGGGCGGGGCACAGATACGCAGTATTTT
V: TRBV6-6; size: few; J: TRBJ2-5; D: -; CDR3: CASSYDGGKETQYF; DNA: TGTGCCAGCAGTTACGACGGGGGCAAGGAGACCCAGTACTTC
V: TRBV6-2/TRBV6-3; size: -; J: TRBJ2-3; D: -; CDR3: CASSFPRGGHTDTQYF; DNA: TGTGCCAGCAGTTTCCCGCGGGGCGGCCACACAGATACGCAGTATTTT
V: TRBV6-1; size: many; J: TRBJ1-5; D: TRBD1; CDR3: CASREQTGKPQHF; DNA: TGTGCCAGCAGGGAGCAGACAGGGAAGCCCCAGCATTTT
V: TRBV2; size: few; J: TRBJ1-3; D: -; CDR3: CASRGTGGTGNTIYF; DNA: TGTGCCAGCAGAGGAACGGGGGGCACTGGAAACACCATATATTTT
V: TRBV11-2; size: -; J: TRBJ1-1; D: -; CDR3: CASSPEGGGFGTEAFF; DNA: TGTGCCAGCAGCCCAGAAGGGGGGGGCTTTGGCACTGAAGCTTTCTTT
V: TRBV29-1; size: few; J: TRBJ1-1; D: -; CDR3: CSVVPTPRNTEAFF; DNA: TGCAGCGTTGTCCCCACACCCAGGAACACTGAAGCTTTCTTT
V: TRBV25-1; size: few; J: TRBJ2-3; D: -; CDR3: CASTGVRDTQYF; DNA: TGTGCCAGCACTGGGGTTCGAGATACGCAGTATTTT
V: TRBV5-4; size: few; J: TRBJ2-3; D: -; CDR3: CASSLTKRDTQYF; DNA: TGTGCCAGCAGCCTAACAAAGAGAGATACGCAGTATTTT
V: TRBV7-2; size: few; J: TRBJ1-2; D: TRBD1; CDR3: CASSLSDRGGYTF; DNA: TGTGCCAGCAGCTTATCTGACAGGGGCGGCTACACCTTC
V: TRBV10-3; size: -; J: TRBJ2-3; D: -; CDR3: CAISEVPTGTDTQYF; DNA: TGTGCCATCAGTGAGGTTCCCACGGGCACAGATACGCAGTATTTT
V: TRBV29-1; size: few; J: TRBJ1-2; D: -; CDR3: CSVEDSGYGYTF; DNA: TGCAGCGTTGAGGACAGTGGCTATGGCTACACCTTC
V: TRBV29-1; size: -; J: TRBJ2-3; D: -; CDR3: CSVARSTDTQYF; DNA: TGCAGCGTTGCACGAAGCACAGATACGCAGTATTTT
V: TRBV5-6; size: -; J: TRBJ2-1; D: -; CDR3: CASSLGGIFYNEQFF; DNA: TGTGCCAGCAGCTTGGGAGGGATCTTTTACAATGAGCAGTTCTTC
V: TRBV7-8; size: -; J: TRBJ2-3; D: -; CDR3: CASSPYLIPSGNILTSSTDTQYF; DNA: TGTGCCAGCAGCCCTTACTTAATCCCTTCGGGAAACATCCTAACCTCTAGCACAGATACGCAGTATTTT
V: TRBV5-1; size: -; J: TRBJ2-1; D: TRBD2; CDR3: CASSIGLAGGYEQFF; DNA: TGCGCCAGCAGCATAGGACTAGCGGGAGGGTATGAGCAGTTCTTC
V: TRBV29-1; size: -; J: TRBJ2-1; D: TRBD2; CDR3: CSAPGLAGGNEQFF; DNA: TGCAGCGCGCCGGGACTAGCGGGAGGCAATGAGCAGTTCTTC
V: TRBV7-8; size: few; J: TRBJ1-4; D: TRBD1; CDR3: CASSFRGGSEKLFF; DNA: TGTGCCAGCAGCTTCAGGGGGGGAAGTGAAAAACTGTTTTTT
V: TRBV28; size: -; J: TRBJ1-1; D: -; CDR3: CASASGIGAFF; DNA: TGTGCCAGCGCGAGTGGGATTGGAGCTTTCTTT
V: TRBV28; size: few; J: TRBJ2-7; D: -; CDR3: CASSFRGPIYEQYF; DNA: TGTGCCAGCAGTTTCAGGGGTCCGATCTACGAGCAGTACTTC
V: TRBV6-2/TRBV6-3; size: many; J: TRBJ1-1; D: TRBD1; CDR3: CASSEDRRNTEAFF; DNA: TGTGCCAGCAGTGAGGACAGGAGGAACACTGAAGCTTTCTTT
V: TRBV6-5; size: few; J: TRBJ1-6; D: -; CDR3: CASMDTYNSPLHF; DNA: TGTGCCAGCATGGACACCTATAATTCACCCCTCCACTTT
V: TRBV20-1; size: -; J: TRBJ2-3; D: -; CDR3: CSASGVRPDTQYF; DNA: TGCAGTGCTAGTGGGGTTAGGCCAGATACGCAGTATTTT
V: TRBV20-1; size: many; J: TRBJ2-2; D: -; CDR3: CSARDPRDSNTGELFF; DNA: TGCAGTGCTAGAGACCCCCGGGACTCGAACACCGGGGAGCTGTTTTTT
V: TRBV9; size: few; J: TRBJ2-5; D: TRBD2; CDR3: CASSAGTSGGRGKETQYF; DNA: TGTGCCAGCAGCGCGGGGACTAGCGGGGGGCGGGGAAAAGAGACCCAGTACTTC
V: TRBV7-2; size: few; J: TRBJ2-3; D: -; CDR3: CASSLSQGDTQYF; DNA: TGTGCCAGCAGCTTATCGCAGGGGGATACGCAGTATTTT
V: TRBV29-1; size: -; J: TRBJ2-7; D: -; CDR3: CSVERGDEQYF; DNA: TGCAGCGTTGAAAGAGGGGACGAGCAGTACTTC
V: TRBV29-1; size: few; J: TRBJ2-5; D: TRBD1; CDR3: CSVEPAGGETQYF; DNA: TGCAGCGTTGAACCCGCAGGGGGAGAGACCCAGTACTTC